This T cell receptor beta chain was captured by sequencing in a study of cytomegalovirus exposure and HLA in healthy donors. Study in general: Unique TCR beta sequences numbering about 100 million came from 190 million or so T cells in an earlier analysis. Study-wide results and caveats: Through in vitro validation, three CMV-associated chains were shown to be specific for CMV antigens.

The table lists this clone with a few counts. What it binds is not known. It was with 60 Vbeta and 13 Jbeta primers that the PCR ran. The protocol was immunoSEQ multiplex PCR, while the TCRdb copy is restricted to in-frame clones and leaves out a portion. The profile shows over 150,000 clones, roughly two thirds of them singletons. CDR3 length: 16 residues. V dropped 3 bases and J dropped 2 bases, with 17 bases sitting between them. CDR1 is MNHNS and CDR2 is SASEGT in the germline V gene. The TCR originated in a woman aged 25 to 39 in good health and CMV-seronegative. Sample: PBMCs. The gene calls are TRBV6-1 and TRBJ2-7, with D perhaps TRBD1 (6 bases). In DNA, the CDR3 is TGTGCCAGCAGTGATTTTGTGGGACACCTACCCTACGAGCAGTACTTC. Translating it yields CASSDFVGHLPYEQYF.